This T cell receptor beta chain was sequenced for a study of shared clonotypes between healthy human individuals. The germline V and J ends were trimmed by 2 bases and 1 base, with 18 bases remaining between them. The CDR3 loop spans 18 amino acids. Germline lookup yields CDR1 SEHNR and CDR2 FQNEAQ (reference sequence). Here immunoSEQ multiplex PCR was the method, and the copy in TCRdb shows in-frame clones only, minus some. The data hold almost 700,000 clones, with about 91% observed a single time. Cells designated naive CD8 were CD45RO-negative and were positively selected for CCR7, with terminally differentiated effector memory CD45RA+ cells excluded.

The sequenced material came from naive CD8+ T cells sorted from blood. The chain has TRBV7-9 and TRBJ2-1, with a tentative D call TRBD2 (5 bases). This clonotype was sampled from a man aged 25 to 45 in good health. In DNA form, the CDR3 reads TGTGCCAGCAGCTTACGCGGGCTCGGACCTTCTTCCTACAATGAGCAGTTCTTC. It encodes CASSLRGLGPSSYNEQFF.